This note documents a single T cell receptor beta chain sequence. The antigen remains undetermined. Isolated per sample were at least 7 million PBMCs. Primed by a sample-barcoded 5' primer and a J-beta primer mix, a second PCR proceeded for 7 to 11 cycles. TCRdb independently ran MiXCR on the 5' RACE reads; one entry per CDR3 protein. The table includes approximately 670,000 distinct CDR3 sequences, 40% to 45% detected once. V was shortened by 5 bases and J by 9 bases, with 20 bases between the two germline ends. This CDR3 has 14 residues. The data are from a study of blood T cells in healthy people across ages. Study-wide points: The long-lived group displayed more naive CD4+ cells, plus higher diversity, than the aged donors did.

Material for sequencing was blood. The receptor was derived from an elderly man in good health. J is TRBJ2-7 and V is TRBV12-3 or TRBV12-4; D could derive from TRBD1 or TRBD2 (5 bases each). The CDR3 reads CASSTDVLERGQYF. In DNA form, the CDR3 reads TGTGCCAGCAGTACGGACGTGCTGGAGAGGGGGCAGTACTTC.